The clone carrying this T cell receptor beta chain was counted between two and nine times. This sample stems from a study of T-cell reconstitution after alpha-beta-depleted transplantation in children. The CDR3 length is 15 residues. V shed 6 bases, J shed 7 bases, and the junction held 11 bases outside the gene matches. Unique molecular identifiers were incorporated during preparation of the TCRbeta library. TCRdb reprocessed the PCR reads via MiXCR and lists one record per CDR3 protein. The table has some 590,000 distinct CDR3 sequences, roughly a tenth seen once. The sample consisted of PBMCs from the stem cell graft donor, taken from the stem cell graft. This TCR was sampled from a human donor who donated a stem cell graft to a child with acute myeloid leukemia. The chain carries TRBV12-3 or TRBV12-4 and TRBJ2-3, with 9 bases lining up with TRBD1. The CDR3 DNA is TGTGCCAGCAGCTCCACCGGGACAGGGATAAATACGCAGTATTTT. Its protein product is CASSSTGTGINTQYF.